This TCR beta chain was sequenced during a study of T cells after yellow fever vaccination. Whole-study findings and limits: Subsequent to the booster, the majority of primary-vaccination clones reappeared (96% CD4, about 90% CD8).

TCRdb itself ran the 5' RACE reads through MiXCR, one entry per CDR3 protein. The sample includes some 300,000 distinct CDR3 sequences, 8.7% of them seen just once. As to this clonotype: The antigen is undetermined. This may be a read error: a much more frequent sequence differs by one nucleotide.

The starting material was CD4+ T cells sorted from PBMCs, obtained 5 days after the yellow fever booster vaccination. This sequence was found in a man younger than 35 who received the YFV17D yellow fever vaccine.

In DNA, the CDR3 is TGTGCCAGTTCAACTATACAGGGAGGGAATGAAGCTTTCTTT. Translation gives CASSTIQGGNEAFF. The chain joins TRBV25-1 to TRBJ1-1, with D tentatively TRBD1 (6 bases). The CDR3 sequence is 14 residues long. The ends were cut back, 9 bases at V and 7 bases at J, with 21 bases in the middle. The germline CDR1 and CDR2 sequences are MGHDK and SYGVNS.